The T cell receptor beta chain under discussion was sequenced for a study of beta chain features in type 1 diabetes. Whole-study results and caveats: Shorter TCRB CDR3s, moderately but significantly so, marked every one of the four CD4+ subsets in Type 1 diabetes patients. Diminished insertions and augmented deletions at VDJ junctions characterized type 1 diabetes patients.

CD45RO/CCR7/CD25/CD127/CD95/CD27 separated CD4+ naive, central memory, regulatory and stem cell-like memory cells by sorting. Isolated RNA was reverse transcribed in full, so expressed TCRB transcripts were sequenced. The assay was immunoSEQ multiplex PCR, and TCRdb's table has in-frame clones only and misses some. The table shows about 170,000 clones, with under 9.5% occurring only once. For this clone: Its specificity is not known.

This CDR3 is built from 16 residues. Trimming stripped 6 bases from V and 3 bases from J, with 21 bases between. Germline assignment: CDR1 ENHRY and CDR2 SYGVKD. Source material: central memory CD4+ T cells from blood. The TCR comes from a man aged 18 to 30 with type 1 diabetes. The V call is TRBV10-3, the J call TRBJ2-7, with D perhaps matching TRBD1 (6 bases). CDR3 loop: CAISNKTGRTLYEQYF. The CDR3 region has the DNA TGTGCCATCAGCAACAAAACAGGGAGAACGCTCTACGAGCAGTACTTC.